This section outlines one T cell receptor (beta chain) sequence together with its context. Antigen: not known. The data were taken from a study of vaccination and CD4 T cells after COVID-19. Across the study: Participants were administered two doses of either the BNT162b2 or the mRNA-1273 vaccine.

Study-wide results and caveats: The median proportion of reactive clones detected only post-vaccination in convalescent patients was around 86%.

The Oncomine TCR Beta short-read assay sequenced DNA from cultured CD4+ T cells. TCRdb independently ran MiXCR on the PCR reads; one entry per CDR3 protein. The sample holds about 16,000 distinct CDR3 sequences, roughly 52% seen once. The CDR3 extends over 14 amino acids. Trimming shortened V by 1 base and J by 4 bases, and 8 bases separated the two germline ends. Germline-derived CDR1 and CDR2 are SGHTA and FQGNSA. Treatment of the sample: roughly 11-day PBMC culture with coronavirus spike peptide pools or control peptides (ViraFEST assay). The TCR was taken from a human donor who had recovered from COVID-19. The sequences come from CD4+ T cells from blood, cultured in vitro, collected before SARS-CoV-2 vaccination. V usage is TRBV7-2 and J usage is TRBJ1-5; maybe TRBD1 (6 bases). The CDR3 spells CASSLGRGNQPQHF. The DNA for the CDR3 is TGTGCCAGCAGCTTAGGCAGGGGTAATCAGCCCCAGCATTTT.